Below are 5 T cell receptor beta chains sequenced from a single sample in a study of blood T cell repertoires in COVID-19. Profiled with immunoSEQ multiplex PCR; TCRdb holds only in-frame clones, not every one. The table records about 87,000 clones, about 85% of them present only once. The sequenced material came from peripheral blood. Receptors originate from a woman older than 75 with COVID-19, enrolled during active disease.

The chain recombines TRBV19 with TRBJ1-2; TRBD1 might be the D (6 bases). V lost 8 bases to trimming and J lost 3 bases, with 16 bases between them. CDR3 length: 14 amino acids. The germline V gene has CDR1 LNHDA and CDR2 SQIVND (reference sequence). The CDR3 here is CASSDRRSHYGYTF. CDR3 sequence (DNA): TGTGCCAGTTCCGACAGGAGATCTCACTATGGCTACACCTTC.

The rearrangement uses TRBV2 and TRBJ2-4; 9 bases align to TRBD1. The germline CDR1 and CDR2 sequences are SNHLY and FYNNEI. The CDR3 has 16 residues. With V trimmed by 4 bases and J by 2 bases, 6 bases remained unmatched. Here the CDR3 reads CASSAGTGRPKNIQYF. For the CDR3, the DNA is TGTGCCAGCAGTGCCGGGACAGGGCGGCCCAAAAACATTCAGTACTTC.

J is TRBJ2-1 and V is TRBV19, with 9 bases that match TRBD2. In germline, CDR1 is LNHDA, CDR2 SQIVND (reference sequence). The CDR3 is made up of 15 amino acids. V lost 6 bases, J lost 7 bases, and 10 bases stayed unmatched. The CDR3 nucleotides read TGTGCCAGTAGCCCTCTAGCGGGAAGATCTAATGAGCAGTTCTTC. It translates to CASSPLAGRSNEQFF.

To note about this clone: An end of the junction differs from the germline gene, which may be a read error. The chain uses TRBV2 and TRBJ2-1, with 7 bases matching TRBD2. Per the germline V gene, CDR1 is SNHLY and CDR2 is FYNNEI. This CDR3 has 15 amino acids. The DNA for the CDR3 is TGTGCCAGCAGGGAAGCAGCGGGATCCTACAATGAGCAGTTCTTC. It codes for CASREAAGSYNEQFF.

This chain uses TRBV7-2 with TRBJ1-5, with D possibly TRBD1 on 5 matching bases. The V gene lost 3 bases and the J gene lost 5 bases, with 14 bases spanning the gap. CDR3 length: 15 amino acids. Germline loops: CDR1 SGHTA, CDR2 FQGNSA. The CDR3 reads CASSFGSGGDQPQHF. CDR3 coding DNA: TGTGCCAGCAGCTTTGGATCCGGAGGGGATCAGCCCCAGCATTTT.